The following is a TCR beta chain sequence with its context. The antigen remains undetermined. The V and J ends lost 4 bases and 1 base respectively, with 10 bases between them. The CDR3 loop spans 14 amino acids. The entry originates in a study of T-cell memory formation after mild COVID-19. Study-level background: TCR clusters largely stayed donor specific.

Study outcomes and limitations: Later expanders leaned CD4+, whereas clones that contracted between day 15 and 85 were balanced CD4/CD8. Pre-infection memory held some responding clones, suggesting pre-existing cross-reactive T cells responded.

One entry per CDR3 protein, called by TCRdb with MiXCR from the 5' RACE reads. The profile shows hundreds of thousands of distinct CDR3 sequences, about 20% of them singletons. The receptor was isolated from an adult woman who had mild COVID-19 (a few samples of this study predate the infection). Cell type and time point are not known. The chain recombines TRBV12-3 or TRBV12-4 with TRBJ2-5; the D is unclear. The specimen was PBMCs or a T cell subset sorted from them (not recorded which). CDR3 sequence: CASSSVRLQETQYF. The CDR3 DNA reads TGTGCCAGCAGTTCAGTACGACTCCAAGAGACCCAGTACTTC.